What follows are 20 T cell receptor beta chains derived from one specimen sequenced in a study of T cell changes during pregnancy in multiple sclerosis. Sequencing used immunoSEQ multiplex PCR; TCRdb keeps in-frame clones, though not all of them. The sample lists about 68,000 clones; roughly 94% were seen once. This sample comprised peripheral blood, obtained in the second trimester of pregnancy. The receptors originated from a female donor in good health, enrolled as a control in a pregnancy study.

The chain employs TRBV6-1 and TRBJ2-5; no reliable D call. The CDR3 extends over 11 amino acids. From germline, CDR1 is MNHNS and CDR2 SASEGT. The V end was cut by 7 bases, the J end by 7 bases, with 10 bases between. CDR3 coding DNA: TGTGCCAGCACCGGGTTGGGGACCCAGTACTTC. Translating it yields CASTGLGTQYF.

The rearrangement joins TRBV5-4 to TRBJ2-2; perhaps TRBD2 as D (5 bases). From germline, CDR1 is SGHNT and CDR2 YYREEE (reference sequence). The CDR3 covers 15 residues. The V and J ends lost 7 bases and 4 bases respectively, with 17 bases between them. CDR3 in DNA: TGTGCCAGCCACCGAAGGGAGTCCGGCACCGGGGAGCTGTTTTTT. Amino acids: CASHRRESGTGELFF.

This sequence joins TRBV9 and TRBJ2-3; 12 bases agree with TRBD2. V shed 0 bases and J 4 bases; nucleotides not matched to a gene: 3. This CDR3 region has 16 residues. CDR1 is SGDLS, CDR2 YYNGEE, per germline. CDR3 amino acids: CASSVGLAGVADTQYF. Written as DNA, the CDR3 is TGTGCCAGCAGCGTAGGACTAGCGGGAGTAGCAGATACGCAGTATTTT.

This clone was observed a single time. The rearrangement uses TRBV9 and TRBJ2-1; 8 nucleotides agree with TRBD2. Germline CDR1 SGDLS, CDR2 YYNGEE. The V and J ends lost 3 bases and 0 bases, in that order; junction bases with no gene match: 5. The CDR3 runs to 16 residues. Written as DNA, the CDR3 is TGTGCCAGCAGCGCCCATAGCGGGGTCTCCTACAATGAGCAGTTCTTC. Its translation is CASSAHSGVSYNEQFF.

The chain combines TRBV5-6 with TRBJ1-1; the D is unclear. The CDR3 is made up of 12 amino acids. V lost 5 bases, J lost 8 bases, and 13 bases lay in between. Germline V CDR1 and CDR2: SGHDT, YYEEEE. CDR3 nucleotide sequence: TGTGCCAGCAGTCAAAACCCGAGGGAAGCTTTCTTT. As protein: CASSQNPREAFF.

This rearrangement joins TRBV4-2 to TRBJ1-2; 8 bases match TRBD1. This CDR3 has 16 residues. Germline values: CDR1 LGHNA, CDR2 YNFKEQ. J lost 4 bases, V lost 6 bases, and 13 bases had no gene match. As DNA, the CDR3 is TGTGCCAGCAGATCGGGCGGACAGGGAAAGATCTATGGCTACACCTTC. It is translated as CASRSGGQGKIYGYTF.

The rearrangement joins TRBV18 to TRBJ1-2; D possibly corresponds to TRBD1 (5 bases). Germline values: CDR1 KGHSH, CDR2 LQKENI. There are 14 residues in the CDR3. Trimming left V 1 base short and J 4 bases short, with 10 bases between. The DNA of the CDR3 is TGTGCCAGCTCACCACTGGTCAGGGCCTATGGCTACACCTTC. Translating gives CASSPLVRAYGYTF.

The gene calls are TRBV7-9 and TRBJ1-2, with 9 positions matching TRBD1. Per the germline V gene, CDR1 is SEHNR and CDR2 is FQNEAQ (reference sequence). The CDR3 loop spans 16 amino acids. The V and J ends lost 0 bases and 4 bases, in that order; junction bases with no gene match: 6. CDR3 region: CASSLAGTGSGYGYTF. CDR3 bases: TGTGCCAGCAGCTTAGCCGGGACAGGGTCGGGCTATGGCTACACCTTC.

The rearrangement joins TRBV27 to TRBJ2-5; 14 bases line up with TRBD2. The CDR3 sequence is 14 residues long. The V gene end was trimmed by 6 bases and the J gene end by 10 bases; junction bases not matched to a gene: 7. Germline V gives CDR1 MNHEY, CDR2 SMNVEV (reference sequence). Here the CDR3 reads CASRGLAGALVQYF. The DNA of the CDR3 is TGTGCCAGCAGGGGACTAGCGGGGGCCCTTGTCCAGTACTTC.

V is TRBV25-1 and J is TRBJ2-2, with D perhaps matching TRBD1 (6 bases). V was cut by 4 bases and J by 6 bases, with 12 bases left in between. This CDR3 has 14 amino acids. CDR1 is MGHDK, CDR2 SYGVNS, per germline. The CDR3 loop reads CASSVQGGAGELFF. Written as DNA, the CDR3 is TGTGCCAGCAGTGTACAGGGTGGGGCCGGGGAGCTGTTTTTT. Full variable domain (outside the CDR3, taken from reference TRBV25-1 and TRBJ2-2): EADIYQTPRYLVIGTGKKITLECSQTMGHDKMYWYQQDPGMELHLIHYSYGVNSTEKGDLSSESTVSRIRTEHFPLTLESARPSHTSQYLCASSVQGGAGELFFGEGSRLTVL.

This rearrangement joins TRBV2 to TRBJ2-1, with no clear D. V lost 9 bases and J lost 0, with 9 bases in between. The CDR3 length is 13 residues. The V gene's germline CDR1 is SNHLY and CDR2 FYNNEI. CDR3 residues: CARLHASYNEQFF. CDR3 coding DNA: TGTGCCAGACTACACGCCTCCTACAATGAGCAGTTCTTC.

The rearrangement uses TRBV19 and TRBJ1-5; the D gene is possibly TRBD1 (5 bases). V shed 5 bases and J shed 1 base, with 15 bases lying between them. The CDR3 is made up of 16 amino acids. Per germline, CDR1 LNHDA and CDR2 SQIVND (reference sequence). CDR3 sequence (DNA): TGTGCCAGTAGTCCCAGGGAAGGAGTAAGCAATCAGCCCCAGCATTTT. As protein: CASSPREGVSNQPQHF.

The chain is built from TRBV28 and TRBJ2-7, with D maybe TRBD2 (5 bases). Germline values: CDR1 MDHEN, CDR2 SYDVKM. Trimming removed 5 bases from V and 6 bases from J, with 20 bases in between. This CDR3 region has 15 residues. CDR3 DNA: TGTGCCAGCAGTCCCCCGTGGGAGAAAACACTCGAGCAGTACTTC. Its translation is CASSPPWEKTLEQYF. The full variable domain, in which reference TRBV28 and TRBJ2-7 provide the parts outside the CDR3, is DVKVTQSSRYLVKRTGEKVFLECVQDMDHENMFWYRQDPGLGLRLIYFSYDVKMKEKGDIPEGYSVSREKKERFSLILESASTNQTSMYLCASSPPWEKTLEQYFGPGTRLTVT.

The chain couples TRBV6-4 to TRBJ2-3; 9 nucleotides agree with TRBD1. This CDR3 spans 15 amino acids. Trimming at V came to 4 bases and at J to 4 bases, leaving 6 bases not matched to a gene. Germline-derived CDR1 and CDR2 are MRHNA and SNTAGT. The CDR3 sequence is CASSVGDRASDTQYF. The CDR3 coding sequence is TGTGCCAGCAGTGTCGGGGACAGGGCATCAGATACGCAGTATTTT.

The V and J genes are TRBV5-1 and TRBJ2-2, with 7 bases that match TRBD2. Germline V gene lookup returns CDR1 SGHRS and CDR2 YFSETQ. This CDR3 spans 16 amino acids. V gave up 0 bases and J gave up 5 bases; unmatched junction bases: 7. CDR3 in amino acids: CASSLVAGDGTGELFF. The CDR3 bases are TGCGCCAGCAGCTTGGTCGCGGGAGATGGTACCGGGGAGCTGTTTTTT.

The V and J genes are TRBV6-1 and TRBJ1-5; no clear D. V gave up 6 bases and J gave up 3 bases, with 15 bases separating them. This CDR3 spans 15 amino acids. CDR1 MNHNS and CDR2 SASEGT come from the germline V gene. The CDR3 nucleotides are TGTGCCAGCAGCACTCACTCCGGGATCAATCAGCCCCAGCATTTT. It translates to CASSTHSGINQPQHF.

This clone was seen a single time. This chain connects TRBV6-6 to TRBJ1-2, with TRBD1 matching over 8 bases. The CDR3 runs 14 residues. Trimming removed 4 bases from V and 4 bases from J; junction bases left unmatched: 5. CDR1 and CDR2 from the germline V gene are MNHNY and SVGAGI (reference sequence). Written as DNA, the CDR3 is TGTGCCAGCAGTTCCTTGGGACAGGCCTATGGCTACACCTTC. Protein product: CASSSLGQAYGYTF.

The gene calls are TRBV6-5 and TRBJ1-5; 7 nucleotides line up with TRBD1. V was clipped by 0 bases and J by 5 bases; unmatched bases: 4. Germline CDR1 is MNHEY and CDR2 is SVGAGI. The CDR3 extends over 15 amino acids. The CDR3 bases are TGTGCCAGCAGTTACTCGACAGGGCCAGATCAGCCCCAGCATTTT. Residues: CASSYSTGPDQPQHF.

This chain links TRBV5-1 with TRBJ1-2; TRBD1 matches at 12 bases. The germline V gene encodes CDR1 SGHRS and CDR2 YFSETQ. Germline trimming cut 4 bases from V and 2 bases from J; bases unmatched to any gene: 15. This CDR3 is 19 amino acids long. The CDR3 is CASSLKMSGTGGKNYGYTF. The CDR3 nucleotides are TGCGCCAGCAGCCTAAAAATGTCCGGGACAGGGGGCAAGAACTATGGCTACACCTTC.

CDR3 sequence (DNA): TGCGCCAGCAGCTTGGCCCTAGCGGGAGAAGAGACCCAGTACTTC. Translated: CASSLALAGEETQYF. The V call is TRBV5-1, the J call TRBJ2-5, with 10 nucleotides matching TRBD2. This CDR3 has 15 residues. Germline V gene sequence: CDR1 SGHRS, CDR2 YFSETQ. V lost 0 bases to trimming and J lost 3 bases; unmatched junction nucleotides: 2.